Only one count was recorded for the clone carrying this T cell receptor (beta chain). TCRdb's copy holds only in-frame clones and misses some; the assay was immunoSEQ multiplex PCR. The table shows 380,000 or so clones, with roughly 90% occurring only once. Treatment described: about 20 received Ad26.COV2.S at low or high dose, single or two shots; several received placebo; per-sample allocation not given. Sampling occurred on day 63 after the first vaccine or placebo injection. The data stem from a study of Ad26.COV2.S vaccination and SARS-CoV-2 variants. The CDR3 spans 17 residues. The rearrangement uses TRBV21-1 and TRBJ2-1; the table's D call, TRBD2, was not checked against the DNA. TRBV21-1 is marked as a pseudogene. The sequence was collected from a person aged 18-65 years who received the Ad26.COV2.S COVID-19 vaccine or a placebo. Source: peripheral blood, taken in a trial of Ad26.COV2.S vaccine versus placebo. The CDR3 region is CASSSYPGPREDNEQFF. DNA for the CDR3: TGTGCCAGCAGCTCGTACCCGGGACCGCGGGAAGACAATGAGCAGTTCTTC.